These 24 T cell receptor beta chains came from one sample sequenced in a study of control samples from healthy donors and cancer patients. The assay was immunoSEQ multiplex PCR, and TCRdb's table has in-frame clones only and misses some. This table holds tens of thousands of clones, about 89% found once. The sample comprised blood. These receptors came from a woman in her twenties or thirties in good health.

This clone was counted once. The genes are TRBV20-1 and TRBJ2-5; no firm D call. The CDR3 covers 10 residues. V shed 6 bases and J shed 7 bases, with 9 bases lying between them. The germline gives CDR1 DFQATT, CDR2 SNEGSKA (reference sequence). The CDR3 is CSAARGTQYF. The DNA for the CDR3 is TGCAGTGCCGCTCGAGGGACCCAGTACTTC.

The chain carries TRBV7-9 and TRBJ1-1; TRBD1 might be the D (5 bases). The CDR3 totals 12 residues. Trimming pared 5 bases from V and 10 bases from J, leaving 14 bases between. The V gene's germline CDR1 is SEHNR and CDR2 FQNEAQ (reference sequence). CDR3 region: CASSPRWGGAFF. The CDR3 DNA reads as TGTGCCAGCAGCCCCCGCTGGGGGGGAGCTTTCTTT.

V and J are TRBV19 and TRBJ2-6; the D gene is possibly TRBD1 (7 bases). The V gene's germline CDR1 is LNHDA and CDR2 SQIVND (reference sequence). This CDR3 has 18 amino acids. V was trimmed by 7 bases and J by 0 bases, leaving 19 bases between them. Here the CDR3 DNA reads TGTGCCAGTACCGTCAGGGGGGTGGGCCCCTCTGGGGCCAACGTCCTGACTTTC. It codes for CASTVRGVGPSGANVLTF.

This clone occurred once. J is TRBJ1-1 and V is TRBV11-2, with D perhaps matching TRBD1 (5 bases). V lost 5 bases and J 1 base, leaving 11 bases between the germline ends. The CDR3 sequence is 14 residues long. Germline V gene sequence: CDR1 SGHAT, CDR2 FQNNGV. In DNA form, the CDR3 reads TGTGCCAGCAGCCCGGGACTCTGGAACACTGAAGCTTTCTTT. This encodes CASSPGLWNTEAFF.

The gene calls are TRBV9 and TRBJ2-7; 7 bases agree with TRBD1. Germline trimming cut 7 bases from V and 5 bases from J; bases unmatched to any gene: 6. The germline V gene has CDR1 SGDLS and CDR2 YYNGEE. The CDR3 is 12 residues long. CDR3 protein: CASGTVAHEQYF. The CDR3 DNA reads TGTGCCAGCGGGACAGTTGCCCACGAGCAGTACTTC.

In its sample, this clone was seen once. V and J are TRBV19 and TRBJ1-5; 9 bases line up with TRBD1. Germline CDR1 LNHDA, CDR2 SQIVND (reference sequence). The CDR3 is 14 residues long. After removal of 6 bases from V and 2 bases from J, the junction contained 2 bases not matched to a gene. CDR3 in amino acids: CASRWTGGNQPQHF. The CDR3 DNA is TGTGCCAGTAGATGGACAGGGGGCAATCAGCCCCAGCATTTT.

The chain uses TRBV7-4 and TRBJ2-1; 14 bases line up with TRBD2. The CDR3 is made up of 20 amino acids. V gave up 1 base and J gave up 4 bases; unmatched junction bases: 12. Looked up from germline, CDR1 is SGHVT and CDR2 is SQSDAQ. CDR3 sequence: CASSLGGSGLAGASYNEQFF. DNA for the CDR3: TGTGCCAGCAGCTTAGGGGGCTCGGGACTAGCGGGAGCTTCTTACAATGAGCAGTTCTTC.

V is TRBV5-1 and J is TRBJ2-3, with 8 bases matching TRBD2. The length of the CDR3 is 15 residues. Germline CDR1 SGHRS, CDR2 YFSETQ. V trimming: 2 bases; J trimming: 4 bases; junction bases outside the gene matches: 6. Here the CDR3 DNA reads TGCGCCAGCAGCTTACGGGGGGGCAGGGCAGATACGCAGTATTTT. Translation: CASSLRGGRADTQYF. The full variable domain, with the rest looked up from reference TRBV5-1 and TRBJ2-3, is KAGVTQTPRYLIKTRGQQVTLSCSPISGHRSVSWYQQTPGQGLQFLFEYFSETQRNKGNFPGRFSGRQFSNSRSEMNVSTLELGDSALYLCASSLRGGRADTQYFGPGTRLTVL.

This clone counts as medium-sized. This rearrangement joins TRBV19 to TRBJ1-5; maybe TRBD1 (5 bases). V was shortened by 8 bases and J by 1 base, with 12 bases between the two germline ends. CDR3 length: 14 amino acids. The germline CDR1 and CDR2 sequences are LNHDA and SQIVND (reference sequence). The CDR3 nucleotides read TGTGCCAGTGGTAAGTCAGGGAGCAATCAGCCCCAGCATTTT. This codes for CASGKSGSNQPQHF.

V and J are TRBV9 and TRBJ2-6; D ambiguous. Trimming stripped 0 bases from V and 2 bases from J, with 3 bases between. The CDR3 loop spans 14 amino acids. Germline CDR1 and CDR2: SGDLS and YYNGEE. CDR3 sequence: CASSVATGANVLTF. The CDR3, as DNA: TGTGCCAGCAGCGTAGCTACTGGGGCCAACGTCCTGACTTTC.

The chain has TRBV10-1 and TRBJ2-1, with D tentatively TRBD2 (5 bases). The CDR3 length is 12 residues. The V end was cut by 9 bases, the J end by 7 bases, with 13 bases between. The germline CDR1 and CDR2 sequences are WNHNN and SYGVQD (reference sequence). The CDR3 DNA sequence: TGCGCCAGTTCGACTACGGAGAATGAGCAGTTCTTC. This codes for CASSTTENEQFF.

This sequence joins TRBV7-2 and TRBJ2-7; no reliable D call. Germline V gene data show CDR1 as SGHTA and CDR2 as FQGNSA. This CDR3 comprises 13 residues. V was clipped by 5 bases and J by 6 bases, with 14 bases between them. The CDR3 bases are TGTGCCAGCAGCCCCCGAGATGGCGGCGAGCAGTACTTC. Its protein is CASSPRDGGEQYF.

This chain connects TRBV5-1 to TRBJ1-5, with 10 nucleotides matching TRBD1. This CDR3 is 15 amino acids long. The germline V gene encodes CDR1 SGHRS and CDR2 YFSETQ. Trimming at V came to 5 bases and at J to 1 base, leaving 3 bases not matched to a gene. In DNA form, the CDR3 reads TGCGCCAGCAGATCGGGACAGGGGAGCAATCAGCCCCAGCATTTT. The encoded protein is CASRSGQGSNQPQHF.

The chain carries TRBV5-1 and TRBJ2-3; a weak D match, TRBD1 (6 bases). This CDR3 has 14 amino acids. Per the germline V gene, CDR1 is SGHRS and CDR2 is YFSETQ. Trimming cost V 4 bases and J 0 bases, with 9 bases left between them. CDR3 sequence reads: CASSDGQSTDTQYF. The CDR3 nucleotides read TGCGCCAGCAGCGACGGACAGAGCACAGATACGCAGTATTTT.

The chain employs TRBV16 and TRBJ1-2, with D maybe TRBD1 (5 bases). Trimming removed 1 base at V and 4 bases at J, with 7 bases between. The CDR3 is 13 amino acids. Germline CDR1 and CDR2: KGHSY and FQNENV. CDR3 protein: CASSQWDLYGYTF. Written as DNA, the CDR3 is TGTGCCAGCAGCCAATGGGACCTCTATGGCTACACCTTC.

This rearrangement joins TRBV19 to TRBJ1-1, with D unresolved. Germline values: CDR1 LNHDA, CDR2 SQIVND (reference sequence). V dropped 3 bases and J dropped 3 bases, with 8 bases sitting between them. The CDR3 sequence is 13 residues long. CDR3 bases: TGTGCCAGTAGTATTTGGGAGGACACTGAAGCTTTCTTT. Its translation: CASSIWEDTEAFF. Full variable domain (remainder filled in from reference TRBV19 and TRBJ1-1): DGGITQSPKYLFRKEGQNVTLSCEQNLNHDAMYWYRQDPGQGLRLIYYSQIVNDFQKGDIAEGYSVSREKKESFPLTVTSAQKNPTAFYLCASSIWEDTEAFFGQGTRLTVV.

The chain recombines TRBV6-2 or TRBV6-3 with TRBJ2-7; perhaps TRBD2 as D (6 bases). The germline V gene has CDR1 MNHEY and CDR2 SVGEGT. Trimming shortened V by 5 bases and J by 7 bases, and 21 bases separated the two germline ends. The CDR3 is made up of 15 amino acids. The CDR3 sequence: CASSDVGGRLREQYF. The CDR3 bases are TGTGCCAGCAGTGACGTCGGTGGGAGGTTAAGGGAGCAGTACTTC.

The CDR3 DNA reads as TGTGCCACCAGCAGAGATGTTCAGGGGCCCCTCCACTTT. Its protein product is CATSRDVQGPLHF. V usage is TRBV15 and J usage is TRBJ1-6, with a possible D match to TRBD1 (6 bases). Between the trimmed V and J ends, which lost 0 bases and 13 bases, there was a span of 10 bases. Germline lookup yields CDR1 LNHNV and CDR2 YYDKDF (reference sequence). CDR3 length: 13 amino acids.

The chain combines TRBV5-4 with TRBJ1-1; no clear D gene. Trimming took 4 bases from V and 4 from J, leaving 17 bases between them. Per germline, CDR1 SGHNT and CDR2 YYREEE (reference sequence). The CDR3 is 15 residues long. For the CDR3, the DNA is TGTGCCAGCAGCCCCTCGGGAGACTGGGTCACTGAAGCTTTCTTT. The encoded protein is CASSPSGDWVTEAFF.

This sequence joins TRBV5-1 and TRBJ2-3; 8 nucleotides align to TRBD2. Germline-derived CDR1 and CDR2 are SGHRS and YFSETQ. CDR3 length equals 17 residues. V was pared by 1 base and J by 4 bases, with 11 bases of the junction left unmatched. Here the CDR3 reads CASSLLSSGSGPDTQYF. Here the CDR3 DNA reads TGCGCCAGCAGCTTGTTATCCAGCGGGAGTGGTCCAGATACGCAGTATTTT. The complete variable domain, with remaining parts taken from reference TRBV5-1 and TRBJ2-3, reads KAGVTQTPRYLIKTRGQQVTLSCSPISGHRSVSWYQQTPGQGLQFLFEYFSETQRNKGNFPGRFSGRQFSNSRSEMNVSTLELGDSALYLCASSLLSSGSGPDTQYFGPGTRLTVL.

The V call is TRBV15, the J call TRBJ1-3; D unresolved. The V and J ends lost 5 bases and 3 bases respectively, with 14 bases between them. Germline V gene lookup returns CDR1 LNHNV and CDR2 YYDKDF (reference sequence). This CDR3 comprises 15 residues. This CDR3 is CATSRSRADGNTIYF. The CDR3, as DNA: TGTGCCACCAGCCGTAGCCGCGCAGATGGAAACACCATATATTTT.

This CDR3 reads CASKQDREDSPLHF. The CDR3 DNA follows: TGTGCCAGCAAACAAGACAGGGAGGATTCACCCCTCCACTTT. This chain links TRBV6-4 with TRBJ1-6; 7 nucleotides line up with TRBD1. This CDR3 is 14 amino acids long. Germline V gives CDR1 MRHNA, CDR2 SNTAGT. Trimming cost V 7 bases and J 8 bases; bases outside gene matches: 8.

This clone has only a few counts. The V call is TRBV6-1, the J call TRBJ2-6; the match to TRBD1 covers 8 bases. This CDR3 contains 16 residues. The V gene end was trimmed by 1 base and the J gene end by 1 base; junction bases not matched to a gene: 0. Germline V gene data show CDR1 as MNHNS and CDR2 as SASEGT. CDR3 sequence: CASSEGTGSGANVLTF. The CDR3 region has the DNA TGTGCCAGCAGTGAAGGGACAGGGTCTGGGGCCAACGTCCTGACTTTC.

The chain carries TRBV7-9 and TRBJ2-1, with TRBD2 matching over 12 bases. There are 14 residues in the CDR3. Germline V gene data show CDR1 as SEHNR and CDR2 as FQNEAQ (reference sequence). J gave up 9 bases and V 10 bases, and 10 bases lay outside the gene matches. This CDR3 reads CATPGLAGSVEQFF. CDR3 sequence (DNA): TGTGCCACCCCGGGACTAGCGGGCTCGGTTGAGCAGTTCTTC.